This paragraph covers one TCR beta chain sequence. V lost 6 bases to trimming and J lost 1 base, with 12 bases between them. The CDR3 runs to 14 residues. In germline, CDR1 is LNHDA, CDR2 SQIVND (reference sequence). The data stem from a study of glioma-infiltrating T cells after dendritic cell vaccination. Study background: Patients had newly diagnosed or recurrent glioblastoma and received dendritic cell vaccines. The vaccine used monocyte-derived dendritic cells pulsed overnight with autologous tumor lysate. At biweekly intervals, patients got three intradermal dendritic cell vaccine injections.

Clones were read by immunoSEQ multiplex PCR, and TCRdb kept only the in-frame ones, dropping some. The sample has over 90,000 clones; 85% to 90% are singletons. The rearrangement uses TRBV19 and TRBJ1-1; possibly TRBD1 for D (6 bases). The source was blood, collected before dendritic cell vaccination. This sequence was found in a human donor with glioblastoma. DNA for the CDR3: TGTGCCAGTAGCGGATGGACAGAGAACACTGAAGCTTTCTTT. Amino acid sequence: CASSGWTENTEAFF. Full variable domain (outside the CDR3, taken from reference TRBV19 and TRBJ1-1): DGGITQSPKYLFRKEGQNVTLSCEQNLNHDAMYWYRQDPGQGLRLIYYSQIVNDFQKGDIAEGYSVSREKKESFPLTVTSAQKNPTAFYLCASSGWTENTEAFFGQGTRLTVV.